This TCR beta chain appears in the sequencing data of a study of cytomegalovirus exposure and HLA in healthy donors. Findings and caveats of the study: In a later analysis, TCR beta V- and J-gene trimming was associated with a missense DCLRE1C variant. A few CMV-associated chains proved CMV antigen-specific in vitro.

The PCR used 60 Vbeta and 13 Jbeta primers. Repertoires were generated with immunoSEQ multiplex PCR, while TCRdb's copy carries only in-frame clones and drops some. Of 100,000 or so clones in the sample, 70% to 85% were seen once. Germline CDR1 and CDR2: GTSNPN and SVGIG (reference sequence). Deletions cut 2 bases from V and 4 bases from J, with 11 bases between. The CDR3 has 13 amino acids. About this clone itself: Its antigen is unidentified.

This TCR was recovered from a man younger than 30 in good health and CMV-seronegative. Sequenced input: PBMCs. The gene calls are TRBV30 and TRBJ1-2, with D hard to call. The CDR3 bases are TGTGCCTGGAGTATCCCGAGGTTCTATGGCTACACCTTC. Translated: CAWSIPRFYGYTF.